A selection of T cell receptor beta chains follows, all from one sample in a study of cytomegalovirus exposure and HLA in healthy donors. Clones were sequenced by immunoSEQ multiplex PCR, and TCRdb holds only the in-frame ones, with some missing. The sample lists about 130,000 clones, approximately 70% occurring once. Sequencing was done on a sample of PBMCs. The receptors were sampled from a woman aged 60 to 75 in good health and CMV-seropositive. Both conserved end residues are part of each CDR3. The D gene is left open where the match is weak. A clone size is listed for some rows: how often the clone was seen (once, few, many), or a class if it is expanded.

J gene,D gene,V gene,clone size,CDR3 DNA,CDR3 protein
TRBJ1-2,TRBD1,TRBV25-1,NA,TGTGCCAGCAAGCCGGGGACAGGCCCCTACACCTTC,CASKPGTGPYTF
TRBJ2-3,NA,TRBV7-3,NA,TGTGCCAGCAGCCGACTGGGCGGGGGCGTCACAGATACGCAGTATTTT,CASSRLGGGVTDTQYF
TRBJ2-6,NA,TRBV9,NA,TGTGCCAGCAGCGTGCGAAAACACCCCGGGGAAGGATCTGGGGCCAACGTCCTGACTTTC,CASSVRKHPGEGSGANVLTF
TRBJ2-5,NA,TRBV7-9,once,TGTGCCAGCAGCTACGACAGCAAAGAGACCCAGTACTTC,CASSYDSKETQYF
TRBJ2-1,TRBD2,TRBV9,once,TGTGCCAGCAGCGGGGGACTAGCGGGGGGATACAATGAGCAGTTCTTC,CASSGGLAGGYNEQFF
TRBJ2-7,TRBD2,TRBV6-6,NA,TGTGCCAGCAGTCCACTATCCATAGCGGGGGGCTACGAGCAGTACTTC,CASSPLSIAGGYEQYF
TRBJ1-6,NA,TRBV15,NA,TGTGCCACCAGCGGTAGTGGGAGGGCTAATTCACCCCTCCACTTT,CATSGSGRANSPLHF
TRBJ1-6,NA,TRBV4-2,NA,TGTGCCAGCAGCCCTCAAGGAACAGACTATAATTCACCCCTCCACTTT,CASSPQGTDYNSPLHF
TRBJ1-2,NA,TRBV25-1,NA,TGTGCCAGCAGTGAAGAAACATTCTATGGCTACACCTTC,CASSEETFYGYTF
TRBJ2-7,TRBD1,TRBV7-9,NA,TGTGCCAGCAGCCAACGGACAGGGGGCGAGGGACTGTACGCGCAGTACTTC,CASSQRTGGEGLYAQYF
TRBJ2-5,NA,TRBV5-4,once,TGTGCCAGCAGCGACCCCCGGGGGACCCAAGAGACCCAGTACTTC,CASSDPRGTQETQYF
TRBJ1-5,NA,TRBV4-1,few,TGCGCCAGCAGCCAAGATCCGGGTATTAGGCCCCAGCATTTT,CASSQDPGIRPQHF
TRBJ2-7,TRBD2,TRBV11-1,once,TGTGCCAGCAGCCCCGACTCTAGCGGGAGCCACTACGAGCAGTACTTC,CASSPDSSGSHYEQYF
TRBJ2-1,TRBD1,TRBV4-1,NA,TGCGCCAGCAGCCCGGACAGGTCCTACTACAATGAGCAGTTCTTC,CASSPDRSYYNEQFF
TRBJ2-2,NA,TRBV10-1,few,TGCGCCAGCAGTGAGCAGGGGGGAAACACCGGGGAGCTGTTTTTT,CASSEQGGNTGELFF
TRBJ2-1,TRBD2,TRBV7-2,NA,TGTGCCAGCAGCTTAGGGTATAGCGGGGGAATCCATGAGCAGTTCTTC,CASSLGYSGGIHEQFF
TRBJ1-5,NA,TRBV5-6,few,TGTGCCAGCAGCTCGGCCAGGTTTAATCAGCCCCAGCATTTT,CASSSARFNQPQHF
TRBJ1-1,NA,TRBV5-1,NA,TGCGCCAGCAGGACCCTCAGGACCGGGGACACTGAAGCTTTCTTT,CASRTLRTGDTEAFF
TRBJ2-7,TRBD2,TRBV13,NA,TGTGCCAGCAGCTTTAGCGGGGGGGCCGGCGAGCAGTACTTC,CASSFSGGAGEQYF
TRBJ2-1,TRBD2,TRBV10-1,NA,TGCGCCAGCAGTGATGGGCGGCTAGCGGGCTACAATGAGCAGTTCTTC,CASSDGRLAGYNEQFF
TRBJ1-1,NA,TRBV5-6,NA,TGTGCCAGCAGCTTTCGACAGGCAATCATTAACACTGAAGCTTTCTTT,CASSFRQAIINTEAFF
TRBJ1-2,NA,TRBV19,once,TGTGCCAGTAGTATACAGACAATCGAAGGCTACACCTTC,CASSIQTIEGYTF
TRBJ1-1,NA,TRBV5-1,few,TGCGCCAGCAGCCTTCTGACGACTCAACTGAACACTGAAGCTTTCTTT,CASSLLTTQLNTEAFF
TRBJ2-1,TRBD2,TRBV5-1,few,TGCGCCAGCAGCTTGGGGCGGGGGGCCCTCTACAATGAGCAGTTCTTC,CASSLGRGALYNEQFF
TRBJ2-7,NA,TRBV9,NA,TGTGCCAGCAGCGTAGGAGGTTTGGGGGGAGGCGAGCAGTACTTC,CASSVGGLGGGEQYF
TRBJ2-1,NA,TRBV11-3,NA,TGTGCCAGCAGCTTAGAAAGCGGTGAGCAGTTCTTC,CASSLESGEQFF
TRBJ2-1,TRBD2,TRBV13,once,TGTGCCAGCAGCCCCCACCCTAGCGGGGGGTTGGATGAGCAGTTCTTC,CASSPHPSGGLDEQFF
TRBJ2-3,TRBD2,TRBV4-1,NA,TGCGCCAGCAGCCAGGCTAGCGGTAGCACAGATACGCAGTATTTT,CASSQASGSTDTQYF
TRBJ1-2,NA,TRBV6-5,NA,TGTGCCAGCAGTTACTCTGGGGGGTTTAACTATGGCTACACCTTC,CASSYSGGFNYGYTF
TRBJ1-1,NA,TRBV9,NA,TGTGCCAGCACCCCACAGGGCGCTGAAGCTTTCTTT,CASTPQGAEAFF
TRBJ1-4,TRBD1,TRBV4-1,few,TGCGCCAGCAGCCAAGACTTTGGGACAGAGAACGAAAAACTGTTTTTT,CASSQDFGTENEKLFF
TRBJ2-1,TRBD2,TRBV12-5,NA,TGTGCTAGTGGTTTGGTACGGTCGAGCGGGGCCCTGGGTGAGCAGTTCTTC,CASGLVRSSGALGEQFF